The clone carrying this T cell receptor (beta chain) was observed once. This record belongs to a study of blood T cell repertoires in COVID-19. The overall study: PBMCs, B-cell-depleted T cells, or T cells provided the cDNA or gDNA that made up the material.

Trimming shortened V by 4 bases and J by 2 bases, and 11 bases separated the two germline ends. In germline, CDR1 is SGHNT, CDR2 YENEEA. The CDR3 extends over 14 amino acids. Profiling relied on immunoSEQ multiplex PCR, and the TCRdb table lists in-frame clones only, not all of them. Here the sample spans a few hundred thousand clones, over 80% being singletons. Cohorts were determined from participant-reported clinical history. This chain links TRBV11-3 with TRBJ2-5; D might be TRBD1 (6 bases). The sample consisted of PBMCs or T cells enriched from blood (not recorded which). The clonotype originates from a woman between 45 and 60 years old who had recovered from COVID-19. CDR3 sequence: CASSYRTAQETQYF. CDR3 in DNA: TGTGCCAGCAGCTACCGGACAGCGCAAGAGACCCAGTACTTC. Looking up the rest from reference TRBV11-3 and TRBJ2-5 gives the full variable domain: EAGVVQSPRYKIIEKKQPVAFWCNPISGHNTLYWYLQNLGQGPELLIRYENEEAVDDSQLPKDRFSAERLKGVDSTLKIQPAELGDSAVYLCASSYRTAQETQYFGPGTRLLVL.